This TCR beta chain emerged from a study of CD8 T cells in Susac syndrome. An amount of RNA that ranged from about 0.45 to 1 ug was reverse transcribed with random hexamers. TCRdb ran MiXCR on the immunoSEQ multiplex PCR reads and lists one entry per CDR3 protein. The sample lists over 120,000 distinct CDR3 sequences, around 94% occurring once. Germline V gene data show CDR1 as SGHTS and CDR2 as YDEGEE. The CDR3 length is 14 residues. The junction had 10 bases not matched to a gene; V was cut back by 5 bases and J by 8 bases. Sequencing used CD4+ T cells from PBMCs. This TCR was sampled from a human donor in good health. The gene calls are TRBV5-8 and TRBJ2-5; 9 bases agree with TRBD2. The DNA of the CDR3 is TGTGCCAGCAGTTCCGGACTAGCGAGAGATACCCAGTACTTC. It specifies CASSSGLARDTQYF.